This is a list of T cell receptor beta chains from one sample in a study of blood T cell repertoires in COVID-19. Assay: immunoSEQ multiplex PCR; the TCRdb copy retains only in-frame clones and omits some. This repertoire shows approximately 170,000 clones, about 88% found once; its top ten account for under 3%. The specimen sequenced was peripheral blood. These receptors came from a woman aged 80 or older with COVID-19, enrolled during active disease. CDR3s include the opening cysteine and the closing phenylalanine or tryptophan. The D gene is left open where the match is weak. Some rows mark clone size as missing; the rest say once, few, many or name a class of expanded clone.

. TRBD1 TRBJ1-4 TRBV10-3 CAISGTGPGEKLFF TGTGCCATCAGTGGGACAGGGCCGGGTGAAAAACTGTTTTTT
. . TRBJ1-4 TRBV9 CASSPQGRGFNEKLFF TGTGCCAGCAGCCCCCAAGGGAGGGGGTTTAATGAAAAACTGTTTTTT
. . TRBJ2-7 TRBV14 CASSQDARGSEQYF TGTGCCAGCAGCCAAGACGCCAGGGGTTCCGAGCAGTACTTC
. . TRBJ1-5 TRBV28 CASSFGSTQLAQHF TGTGCCAGCAGTTTTGGCAGTACGCAGTTGGCCCAGCATTTT
. . TRBJ1-2 TRBV18 CASFTDYGYTF TGTGCCAGCTTTACTGACTATGGCTACACCTTC
few . TRBJ2-1 TRBV7-9 CASSLAMGAGYNEQFF TGTGCCAGCAGCTTAGCGATGGGTGCAGGGTACAATGAGCAGTTCTTC
. . TRBJ2-3 TRBV2 CASLRGAGVADTQYF TGTGCCAGCCTCCGGGGGGCGGGAGTGGCAGATACGCAGTATTTT
once TRBD1 TRBJ1-2 TRBV27 CASSPTGGRVNYGYTF TGTGCCAGCAGTCCGACAGGGGGAAGGGTTAACTATGGCTACACCTTC
. . TRBJ2-1 TRBV6-5 CASSRIQGTEQFF TGTGCCAGCAGCCGGATACAGGGTACTGAGCAGTTCTTC
. . TRBJ2-7 TRBV24-1 CATSDAGQREQYF TGTGCCACCAGTGATGCGGGGCAGCGGGAGCAGTACTTC
. TRBD2 TRBJ2-3 TRBV7-6 CASSATPLAADTQYF TGTGCCAGCAGCGCCACTCCTCTAGCGGCAGATACGCAGTATTTT
. . TRBJ2-7 TRBV28 CASSLAPTYEQYF TGTGCCAGCAGTCTAGCGCCGACCTACGAGCAGTACTTC
. . TRBJ2-1 TRBV6-5 CASSGFANEQFF TGTGCCAGCAGCGGGTTTGCCAATGAGCAGTTCTTC
. TRBD1 TRBJ2-7 TRBV5-1 CASRSTGASEQYF TGCGCCAGCAGGTCGACAGGGGCCTCCGAGCAGTACTTC
. TRBD2 TRBJ2-3 TRBV15 CATSRDRAGGGTDTQYF TGTGCCACCAGCAGAGATCGGGCGGGAGGGGGGACAGATACGCAGTATTTT
. . TRBJ1-1 TRBV6-4 CASSESGGDTEAFF TGTGCCAGCAGTGAGTCGGGAGGGGACACTGAAGCTTTCTTT